This T cell receptor (beta chain) emerged from a study of cytomegalovirus exposure and HLA in healthy donors. Findings and caveats of the study: Several of the most significant clusters appeared, in a later analysis, to be linked to common viral pathogens. In vitro testing confirmed a few CMV-associated chains as specific for CMV antigens.

As to this clone: Its antigen is unidentified.

The PCR was carried out with 60 Vbeta primers and 13 Jbeta primers. Here immunoSEQ multiplex PCR was the method, and the copy in TCRdb shows in-frame clones only, minus some. Its clone listing holds tens of thousands of clones. Material: PBMCs. The TCR was taken from a woman in her thirties or forties in good health and CMV-seronegative.

The CDR3 DNA is TGTGCCATCAGTGAACCGAGGGACGAGCAGTACTTC. The encoded protein is CAISEPRDEQYF. The rearrangement uses TRBV10-3 and TRBJ2-7; D may be TRBD2 (5 bases). V was trimmed by 3 bases and J by 5 bases, leaving 8 bases between them. The CDR3 consists of 12 residues. Germline values: CDR1 ENHRY, CDR2 SYGVKD.